The TCR beta chain described here comes from a study of blood T cell repertoires in COVID-19. At the level of the study: T cells, B-cell-depleted T cells, or PBMCs provided the cDNA or gDNA that served as material.

Measured with immunoSEQ multiplex PCR; TCRdb has only the in-frame clones, and not every one. The profile shows a few hundred thousand clones, 85% of them singletons. Trimming left V 4 bases short and J 9 bases short, with 11 bases between. Per germline, CDR1 SGHRS and CDR2 YFSETQ. The CDR3 contains 12 residues. The sample holds one count of this clone. The clonotype originates from a woman under 30 with acute or convalescent COVID-19. V usage is TRBV5-1 and J usage is TRBJ2-1; tentatively, D is TRBD2 (5 bases). Sample: peripheral blood. The CDR3 bases are TGCGCCAGCAGCCCGGGATGGGGTGAGCAGTTCTTC. Protein sequence: CASSPGWGEQFF.